These 31 T cell receptor beta chains were sequenced from one sample in a study of T cell repertoires in ileal Crohn's disease. Profiled with immunoSEQ multiplex PCR; TCRdb holds only in-frame clones, not every one. The sample shows roughly 13,000 clones, 78% of them seen only once. The sequencing input was ileal tissue. The receptors were sampled from an adult with Crohn's disease.

On this clone itself: The DNA is left out, because the CDR3 cannot be placed on it with certainty; the CDR3 is given as TCRdb lists it. The rearrangement joins TRBV4-1 to TRBJ1-2. The CDR3 length is 16 residues, termini included. Germline V lookup: CDR1 MGHRA, CDR2 YSYEKL. Here the CDR3 reads CASRRVGFPMATPSIF.

The CDR3 nucleotides are TGTGCCAGCAGACCAGTCTCAGGTAAATCAGACGAGCAGTACTTC. Translated, it gives CASRPVSGKSDEQYF. The chain has TRBV7-6 and TRBJ2-7; no reliable D call. The V gene's germline CDR1 is SGHVS and CDR2 FNYEAQ. Trimming stripped 6 bases from V and 5 bases from J, with 20 bases between. This CDR3 is 15 amino acids long.

This chain connects TRBV30 to TRBJ1-4; the D gene is possibly TRBD1 (6 bases). The V gene's germline CDR1 is GTSNPN and CDR2 SVGIG (reference sequence). V was trimmed by 0 bases and J by 7 bases, leaving 12 bases between them. This CDR3 spans 14 amino acids. CDR3 in DNA: TGTGCCTGGAGTGTAAGAACAGGGTCTGAAAAACTGTTTTTT. The encoded protein is CAWSVRTGSEKLFF.

The J gene is TRBJ1-2, the V gene TRBV7-9; 7 nucleotides line up with TRBD1. Germline lookup yields CDR1 SEHNR and CDR2 FQNEAQ (reference sequence). The CDR3 consists of 15 residues. J lost 2 bases, V lost 5 bases, and 8 bases had no gene match. DNA of the CDR3: TGTGCCAGCAGCCCTGGCGGGACAGCAAACTATGGCTACACCTTC. It specifies CASSPGGTANYGYTF.

This clone was picked up a small number of times. The rearrangement joins TRBV5-4 to TRBJ2-3; TRBD2 aligns across 8 bases. V was clipped by 5 bases and J by 0 bases; unmatched bases: 5. The CDR3 is 15 residues long. Germline values: CDR1 SGHNT, CDR2 YYREEE (reference sequence). The CDR3 DNA sequence: TGTGCCAGCAGAGATCAGCGGGGGAGCACAGATACGCAGTATTTT. Translated: CASRDQRGSTDTQYF. The entire variable domain, with the rest obtained from reference TRBV5-4 and TRBJ2-3, is as follows: ETGVTQSPTHLIKTRGQQVTLRCSSQSGHNTVSWYQQALGQGPQFIFQYYREEENGRGNFPPRFSGLQFPNYSSELNVNALELDDSALYLCASRDQRGSTDTQYFGPGTRLTVL.

The V gene is TRBV2, the J gene TRBJ2-1, with 14 bases matching TRBD2. The CDR3 has 14 residues. CDR1 SNHLY and CDR2 FYNNEI come from the germline V gene. The trim removed 8 bases at V and 7 bases at J, leaving 4 bases unmatched. CDR3: CASGLAGGRNEQFF. CDR3 DNA sequence: TGTGCCAGCGGACTAGCGGGAGGTAGGAATGAGCAGTTCTTC. Together with reference TRBV2 and TRBJ2-1, the CDR3 gives the full variable domain: EPEVTQTPSHQVTQMGQEVILRCVPISNHLYFYWYRQILGQKVEFLVSFYNNEISEKSEIFDDQFSVERPDGSNFTLKIRSTKLEDSAMYFCASGLAGGRNEQFFGPGTRLTVL.

The V call is TRBV25-1, the J call TRBJ1-1, with a possible D match to TRBD1 (6 bases). Trimming removed 9 bases at V and 6 bases at J, with 14 bases between. Germline-derived CDR1 and CDR2 are MGHDK and SYGVNS. CDR3 length: 12 residues. CDR3 DNA: TGTGCCAGTGGAAGGGGGGGGGCTGAAGCTTTCTTT. Translation gives CASGRGGAEAFF.

The V and J genes are TRBV5-4 and TRBJ2-3; TRBD2 agrees at 11 bases. Trimming at V came to 3 bases and at J to 5 bases, leaving 8 bases not matched to a gene. The CDR3 covers 16 residues. CDR1 and CDR2 from the germline V gene are SGHNT and YYREEE (reference sequence). This chain's CDR3 is CASSSSLAGGQDTQYF. CDR3 sequence (DNA): TGTGCCAGCAGCTCAAGTTTAGCGGGGGGGCAAGATACGCAGTATTTT.

The chain links TRBV6-4 to TRBJ2-1; 9 bases match TRBD2. The CDR3 contains 14 residues. Germline CDR1 and CDR2: MRHNA and SNTAGT. V was pared by 3 bases and J by 3 bases, with 0 bases of the junction left unmatched. Here the CDR3 reads CASSERGGYNEQFF. The CDR3 DNA sequence: TGTGCCAGCAGTGAGCGGGGGGGCTACAATGAGCAGTTCTTC.

The chain has TRBV11-1 and TRBJ2-1; 9 nucleotides match TRBD2. The V gene's germline CDR1 is SGHAT and CDR2 FQDESV (reference sequence). Trimming removed 5 bases from V and 4 bases from J; junction bases left unmatched: 9. This CDR3 has 16 amino acids. CDR3 sequence: CASSPQAGGYYNEQFF. DNA of the CDR3: TGTGCCAGCAGCCCACAGGCGGGGGGGTATTACAATGAGCAGTTCTTC. Using reference TRBV11-1 and TRBJ2-1 for the parts outside the CDR3, the full variable domain is EAEVAQSPRYKITEKSQAVAFWCDPISGHATLYWYRQILGQGPELLVQFQDESVVDDSQLPKDRFSAERLKGVDSTLKIQPAELGDSAMYLCASSPQAGGYYNEQFFGPGTRLTVL.

V and J are TRBV10-2 and TRBJ2-5; 14 bases are a match to TRBD2. The CDR3 has 16 residues. Trimming removed 7 bases from V and 5 bases from J; junction bases left unmatched: 9. CDR1 is WSHSY and CDR2 is SAAADI in the germline V gene. The CDR3 DNA reads TGCGCCAGCACCCACGGACTAGCGGGGGGCCGGGAGACCCAGTACTTC. Protein: CASTHGLAGGRETQYF.

The chain links TRBV9 to TRBJ1-2, with 7 bases fitting TRBD1. CDR1 SGDLS and CDR2 YYNGEE come from the germline V gene. The CDR3 extends over 13 amino acids. The V segment lost 3 bases and the J segment 7 bases; nucleotides outside the gene matches: 6. The CDR3 sequence is CASSGGTAPGYTF. The CDR3 region has the DNA TGTGCCAGCAGCGGAGGGACAGCTCCTGGCTACACCTTC.

The V call is TRBV9, the J call TRBJ1-1, with D uncertain. CDR3 size: 14 residues. Trimming removed 2 bases at V and 1 base at J, with 9 bases between. CDR1 is SGDLS and CDR2 is YYNGEE in the germline V gene. The CDR3 loop is CASSVSAQNTEAFF. CDR3 nucleotide sequence: TGTGCCAGCAGCGTCTCAGCGCAGAACACTGAAGCTTTCTTT.

The gene calls are TRBV11-2 and TRBJ1-6, with D maybe TRBD1 (5 bases). V lost 5 bases to trimming and J lost 2 bases, with 16 bases between them. CDR1 and CDR2 from the germline V gene are SGHAT and FQNNGV. This CDR3 contains 17 residues. The CDR3 DNA follows: TGTGCCAGCAGCCCAGGCGCCGGACACCCCTATAATTCACCCCTCCACTTT. Translating gives CASSPGAGHPYNSPLHF.

The chain uses TRBV11-2 and TRBJ2-5; D uncertain. With 6 bases removed from V and 5 bases from J, the gap between germline ends came to 10 bases. This CDR3 has 12 residues. Per germline, CDR1 SGHAT and CDR2 FQNNGV. The CDR3 sequence is CASSRQRETQYF. CDR3 in DNA: TGTGCCAGCAGTAGGCAGAGGGAGACCCAGTACTTC.

The gene calls are TRBV10-3 and TRBJ1-2; 9 bases agree with TRBD1. Germline trimming cut 3 bases from V and 2 bases from J; bases unmatched to any gene: 1. Germline V gene lookup returns CDR1 ENHRY and CDR2 SYGVKD. The CDR3 has 14 amino acids. CDR3 bases: TGTGCCATCAGTGAAGGGACAGGGAACTATGGCTACACCTTC. Its protein is CAISEGTGNYGYTF.

This sequence joins TRBV2 and TRBJ2-3; TRBD1 might be the D (6 bases). The ends were cut back, 4 bases at V and 2 bases at J, with 19 bases in the middle. Germline assignment: CDR1 SNHLY and CDR2 FYNNEI. This CDR3 spans 17 amino acids. The DNA of the CDR3 is TGTGCCAGCAGTGGGGGCCCAAGACAGGCCCTCACAGATACGCAGTATTTT. Amino acid sequence: CASSGGPRQALTDTQYF.

This chain links TRBV5-1 with TRBJ2-5; 11 bases fit TRBD2. The CDR3 has 20 amino acids. J gave up 0 bases and V 0 bases, and 13 bases lay outside the gene matches. Germline V gene sequence: CDR1 SGHRS, CDR2 YFSETQ. The CDR3 coding sequence is TGCGCCAGCAGCTTGGCCCCTAGCGGGGGGCTCGGGCTCTACCAAGAGACCCAGTACTTC. Amino acid sequence: CASSLAPSGGLGLYQETQYF.

This rearrangement joins TRBV19 to TRBJ1-1; TRBD1 is a possible D gene (5 bases). The ends were cut back, 10 bases at V and 3 bases at J, with 18 bases in the middle. This CDR3 is 14 amino acids long. CDR1 and CDR2 (germline): LNHDA, SQIVND (reference sequence). This CDR3 reads CATRYGGVYTEAFF. CDR3 sequence (DNA): TGTGCCACCCGGTACGGGGGGGTGTACACTGAAGCTTTCTTT.

The gene calls are TRBV6-1 and TRBJ1-2; D is ambiguous. The CDR3 loop spans 13 amino acids. Germline V gene data show CDR1 as MNHNS and CDR2 as SASEGT. V was trimmed by 2 bases and J by 2 bases, leaving 6 bases between them. This CDR3 reads CASSENTNYGYTF. The DNA of the CDR3 is TGTGCCAGCAGTGAAAACACCAACTATGGCTACACCTTC.

J is TRBJ1-1 and V is TRBV30; tentative D call: TRBD1 (5 bases). The CDR3 has 12 amino acids. The V and J ends lost 5 bases and 3 bases respectively, with 10 bases between them. Germline loops: CDR1 GTSNPN, CDR2 SVGIG (reference sequence). The CDR3 protein is CAWDDRYTEAFF. In DNA form, the CDR3 reads TGTGCCTGGGATGACAGATACACTGAAGCTTTCTTT.

The chain employs TRBV5-1 and TRBJ1-1, with TRBD1 matching 8 bases. This CDR3 has 16 residues. CDR1 is SGHRS, CDR2 YFSETQ, per germline. The trim removed 0 bases at V and 0 bases at J, leaving 4 bases unmatched. Here the CDR3 DNA reads TGCGCCAGCAGCTTGGCCTGGACAGGGATGAACACTGAAGCTTTCTTT. Residues: CASSLAWTGMNTEAFF.

The gene calls are TRBV14 and TRBJ1-1, with D maybe TRBD1 (6 bases). With 2 bases removed from V and 8 bases from J, the gap between germline ends came to 21 bases. Germline values: CDR1 SGHDN, CDR2 FVKESK. This CDR3 is built from 16 residues. The CDR3: CASSQLQGFGNTEAFF. The DNA for the CDR3 is TGTGCCAGCAGCCAACTTCAGGGGTTTGGTAATACCGAAGCTTTCTTT.

This clone was seen a handful of times. The V and J genes are TRBV6-6 and TRBJ2-3; TRBD1 aligns across 9 bases. This CDR3 has 13 residues. Germline V gene data show CDR1 as MNHNY and CDR2 as SVGAGI (reference sequence). J was trimmed by 4 bases and V by 6 bases; bases with no gene match: 2. The CDR3 DNA reads TGTGCCAGCAGGGGACAGGGATCAGATACGCAGTATTTT. Translated, it gives CASRGQGSDTQYF.

The V and J genes are TRBV2 and TRBJ2-1, with a tentative D call TRBD2 (6 bases). Trimming cost V 5 bases and J 1 base, with 12 bases left between them. The germline V gene has CDR1 SNHLY and CDR2 FYNNEI. The CDR3 is 15 residues long. The chain's CDR3 is CASSSSGLSYNEQFF. DNA of the CDR3: TGTGCCAGCAGTTCCAGCGGGCTGTCCTACAATGAGCAGTTCTTC.

The chain carries TRBV7-2 and TRBJ2-7; tentatively, D is TRBD1 (6 bases). From germline, CDR1 is SGHTA and CDR2 FQGNSA. The CDR3 has 13 residues. The germline V and J ends were trimmed by 10 bases and 0 bases, with 13 bases remaining between them. The CDR3, as DNA: TGTGCCATCCCCCGGGACAACTCCTACGAGCAGTACTTC. This gives the protein CAIPRDNSYEQYF.

This clone occurred once. The chain recombines TRBV5-4 with TRBJ2-3, with 9 bases matching TRBD1. CDR3 length: 16 amino acids. Germline V gives CDR1 SGHNT, CDR2 YYREEE (reference sequence). The trim removed 4 bases at V and 4 bases at J, leaving 10 bases unmatched. Written as DNA, the CDR3 is TGTGCCAGCAGCGCCGACAGGGGGGCGGGGGCAGATACGCAGTATTTT. Its translation is CASSADRGAGADTQYF. The variable domain in full, with the rest retrieved from reference TRBV5-4 and TRBJ2-3, is ETGVTQSPTHLIKTRGQQVTLRCSSQSGHNTVSWYQQALGQGPQFIFQYYREEENGRGNFPPRFSGLQFPNYSSELNVNALELDDSALYLCASSADRGAGADTQYFGPGTRLTVL.

This clone was observed a few times. The CDR3 loop is CASSLFSLSGEAFF. The CDR3 region has the DNA TGTGCCAGCAGCTTGTTCTCTTTGTCAGGGGAAGCTTTCTTT. V is TRBV11-1 and J is TRBJ1-1; D may be TRBD1 (5 bases). This CDR3 is 14 amino acids long. Trimming removed 3 bases at V and 8 bases at J, with 16 bases between. Germline V lookup: CDR1 SGHAT, CDR2 FQDESV (reference sequence).

The CDR3 nucleotides are TGTGCCAGCAGCTTAGAGGATGTGGTAGCGGTCAATGAGCAGTTCTTC. It encodes CASSLEDVVAVNEQFF. This chain uses TRBV7-9 with TRBJ2-1; possibly TRBD2 for D (6 bases). With 1 base removed from V and 6 bases from J, the gap between germline ends came to 16 bases. Per the germline V gene, CDR1 is SEHNR and CDR2 is FQNEAQ (reference sequence). This CDR3 comprises 16 residues.

The chain carries TRBV29-1 and TRBJ1-5; 7 bases match TRBD1. The germline V gene encodes CDR1 SQVTM and CDR2 ANQGSEA. J gave up 2 bases and V 6 bases, and 7 bases lay outside the gene matches. This CDR3 comprises 14 residues. The chain's CDR3 is CSVSGGGGNQPQHF. CDR3 DNA: TGCAGCGTCTCAGGGGGAGGCGGCAATCAGCCCCAGCATTTT. The full variable domain, with the rest looked up from reference TRBV29-1 and TRBJ1-5, is SAVISQKPSRDICQRGTSLTIQCQVDSQVTMMFWYRQQPGQSLTLIATANQGSEATYESGFVIDKFPISRPNLTFSTLTVSNMSPEDSSIYLCSVSGGGGNQPQHFGDGTRLSIL.

The CDR3 DNA follows: TGCGCCAGCAGTCACCCGGAGGGAGCAACACAACCCGAGGATACGCAGTATTTT. Translated, it gives CASSHPEGATQPEDTQYF. This chain connects TRBV23-1 to TRBJ2-3, with D possibly TRBD2 on 6 matching bases. TRBV23-1 is labeled an ORF, and its function is uncertain. Trimming removed 3 bases at V and 6 bases at J, with 25 bases between. This CDR3 has 18 amino acids.